This is a list of T cell receptor beta chains from one sample in a study of response to subunit inactivated influenza vaccine. TCRdb itself ran the RT-PCR reads through MiXCR, one entry per CDR3 protein. The sample contains hundreds of thousands of distinct CDR3 sequences, 15% to 19% of which appear only once. The source was PBMCs from blood, collected roughly 12 days after vaccination. The receptors were gathered from a man aged 50-59 years who received an inactivated influenza vaccine. CDR3s include the opening cysteine and the closing phenylalanine or tryptophan. D genes are given only for firm matches. The size entry is marked missing in some rows and otherwise reads once, few, many or a size class.

v_gene	abundance	j_gene	d_gene	CDR3nt	CDR3aa
TRBV12-3/TRBV12-4	NA	TRBJ2-1	TRBD2	TGTGCCAGCAGTTTATTTCTCGCGACTAGCGGGTGGCGGAGCTCCTACAATGAGCAGTTCTTC	CASSLFLATSGWRSSYNEQFF
TRBV29-1	few	TRBJ2-1	NA	TGCAGCGTTGAAGTTTTACGAAACGGGGAGCAGTTCTTC	CSVEVLRNGEQFF
TRBV20-1	NA	TRBJ2-3	TRBD2	TGCAGTGCCCGTCTAGCGGGTCAAGATGATACGCAGTATTTT	CSARLAGQDDTQYF
TRBV12-3/TRBV12-4	few	TRBJ1-3	NA	TGTGCCAGCAGTTTGTTGTTTGGGGCCTCTGGAAACACCATATATTTT	CASSLLFGASGNTIYF
TRBV3-1	few	TRBJ2-7	TRBD2	TGTGCCAGCAGCACCCGAACTACTAGCGGGAGTTTACACGAGCAGTACTTC	CASSTRTTSGSLHEQYF
TRBV24-1	NA	TRBJ1-2	NA	TGTGCCACCAGTGGAGGGCTCGGCTATGGCTACACCTTC	CATSGGLGYGYTF
TRBV18	few	TRBJ2-2	TRBD1	TGTGCCAGCTCGACAGGGGTGAGGAACACCGGGGAGCTGTTTTTT	CASSTGVRNTGELFF
TRBV5-4	NA	TRBJ2-1	NA	TGTGCCAGCAGCCCGTCTCGCAATGAGCAGTTCTTC	CASSPSRNEQFF
TRBV5-1	few	TRBJ2-1	TRBD2	TGCGCCAGCAGCCTAGCGGGACCCAATGAGCAGTTCTTC	CASSLAGPNEQFF
TRBV20-1	few	TRBJ2-2	TRBD1	TGCAGTGCTACGGACAGGGAGCCCGGGGAGCTGTTTTTT	CSATDREPGELFF
TRBV4-3	NA	TRBJ1-6	NA	TGCGCCAGCAGCCAAGAGGGCCAATCACCCCTCCACTTT	CASSQEGQSPLHF
TRBV19	few	TRBJ2-1	NA	TGTGCCAGTAGACGGGACGCCGCGGGGTACAATGAGCAGTTCTTC	CASRRDAAGYNEQFF
TRBV20-1	NA	TRBJ2-3	TRBD2	TGCAGTGCTGTCCCGGGACTAGCGATGGCAGATACGCAGTATTTT	CSAVPGLAMADTQYF
TRBV7-8	NA	TRBJ2-2	NA	TGTGCCAGCAGCTTATTTTCAGGGAACACCGGGGAGCTGTTTTTT	CASSLFSGNTGELFF
TRBV6-2/TRBV6-3	few	TRBJ2-3	NA	TGTGCCAGCAGTTACGGTACCTGGACGACAGATACGCAGTATTTT	CASSYGTWTTDTQYF
TRBV7-8	few	TRBJ2-3	TRBD2	TGTGCCAGCAGCTTAGGAGCGGGGGCGGGCACAGATACGCAGTATTTT	CASSLGAGAGTDTQYF
TRBV5-1	many	TRBJ2-3	NA	TGCGCCAGCAGCTTGATGGGGGAAAGCACAGATACGCAGTATTTT	CASSLMGESTDTQYF
TRBV29-1	NA	TRBJ1-1	NA	TGCAGCGTAGGGGACCTCACTGAAGCTTTCTTT	CSVGDLTEAFF
TRBV5-1	many	TRBJ2-7	NA	TGTGCCAGCAGTTTAGGGCAGGGTAGCGAGCAGTACTTC	CASSLGQGSEQYF
TRBV12-3/TRBV12-4	many	TRBJ2-3	NA	TGTGCCAGCAGTTTATTCGACCCCAGCACAGATACGCAGTATTTT	CASSLFDPSTDTQYF
TRBV5-6	few	TRBJ1-3	NA	TGTGCCAGCAGCTTCCCTGGAAACACCATATATTTT	CASSFPGNTIYF
TRBV3-1	NA	TRBJ2-3	TRBD2	TGTGCCAGCAGTGTTAGCGGGACCAGCACAGATACGCAGTATTTT	CASSVSGTSTDTQYF
TRBV6-1	few	TRBJ1-2	TRBD1	TGTGCCAGCAGTCTTCTGACAGGGGGTCAAGGCTACACCTTC	CASSLLTGGQGYTF
TRBV20-1	few	TRBJ2-7	TRBD2	TGCAGTGCTAGAGATCGGGGACTAGCGGTCTACGAGCAGTACTTC	CSARDRGLAVYEQYF
TRBV18	NA	TRBJ2-4	NA	TGTGCCAGCTCACCAGTTTCAGCCAAAAACATTCAGTACTTC	CASSPVSAKNIQYF
TRBV29-1	NA	TRBJ1-1	TRBD1	TGCAGCGACGTCAGGGGGGAGAACACTGAAGCTTTCTTT	CSDVRGENTEAFF
TRBV7-2	many	TRBJ2-7	NA	TGTGCCAGCAGCTTAAGGGACAACTACGAGCAGTACTTC	CASSLRDNYEQYF
TRBV6-1	NA	TRBJ2-2	NA	TGTGCCAGCAGTGGACAGTACACCGGGGAGCTGTTTTTT	CASSGQYTGELFF
TRBV3-1	NA	TRBJ1-5	TRBD1	TGTGCCAGCAGCCAAGATTCCTTCCAGGGGGGGAATCAGCCCCAGCATTTT	CASSQDSFQGGNQPQHF
TRBV2	NA	TRBJ2-3	NA	TGTGCCAGCAGTGAAGGTTTTAGCACAGATACGCAGTATTTT	CASSEGFSTDTQYF
TRBV20-1	few	TRBJ2-1	NA	TGCAGTGCTATATGGGGGGGGCCCTACAATGAGCAGTTCTTC	CSAIWGGPYNEQFF
TRBV12-3/TRBV12-4	few	TRBJ2-2	TRBD2	TGTGCCAGCAGCCGCGGGGGATTCACCGGGGAGCTGTTTTTT	CASSRGGFTGELFF